The clone carrying this T cell receptor beta chain was observed a few times. What it binds is unknown. The data belong to a study of radiotherapy plus CTLA-4 blockade in lung cancer. Study at large: Patients showed objective responses in 15% to 20% of cases and disease control in about 30%.

Study findings and constraints: Alongside interferon-beta, early blood T cell clone dynamics were reportedly the best predictor of response. After radiotherapy and ipilimumab, tumor-derived clones expanded in peripheral blood.

This CDR3 is 13 amino acids long. The germline V gene has CDR1 MNHNS and CDR2 SASEGT. The ends were cut back, 6 bases at V and 4 bases at J, with 12 bases in the middle. CTLA-4 blockade with ipilimumab, together with focal radiation, was given to patients with chemo-refractory metastatic non-small-cell lung cancer. Only in-frame clones appear in the TCRdb table, and some are missing; sequencing was by immunoSEQ multiplex PCR. Counted here are roughly 42,000 clones, around 63% occurring once; the ten biggest clones make up 15% to 20%. The TCR originated in a human donor with non-small cell lung cancer who had a partial response to radiotherapy plus ipilimumab. This chain joins TRBV6-1 and TRBJ1-2; a possible D gene is TRBD1 (5 bases). The source material was peripheral blood, sampled from a patient treated with radiotherapy plus ipilimumab. The CDR3 loop reads CASSSGGGYGYTF. Here the CDR3 DNA reads TGTGCCAGCAGCTCCGGGGGTGGCTATGGCTACACCTTC.